This is a list of T cell receptor beta chains from one sample in a study of CD4+ T cells in melanoma. Produced via immunoSEQ multiplex PCR; TCRdb's table is partial and in-frame only. Here the sample spans approximately 14,000 clones, approximately 70% being singletons. The sequencing input was cells from a culture (not recorded whether cultured in vitro). The origin of the receptors is a human donor with melanoma. Each CDR3 is given with its conserved first and last residue. D genes are given only for firm matches. The size entry is marked missing in some rows and otherwise reads once, few, many or a size class.

V	D	size	J	length	DNA	CDR3
TRBV5-1	TRBD1	few	TRBJ1-1	14	TGCGCCAGCAGCACGGGACAGGGTAGAACTGAAGCTTTCTTT	CASSTGQGRTEAFF
TRBV5-1	.	.	TRBJ2-5	16	TGCGCCAGCAGCTTGGGGTTACATGGGGCGGGAGAGACCCAGTACTTC	CASSLGLHGAGETQYF
TRBV5-1	.	.	TRBJ2-3	14	TGCGCCAGCAGCCGGAGCCGAGGGGCAGATACGCAGTATTTT	CASSRSRGADTQYF
TRBV5-1	.	.	TRBJ1-1	11	TGCGCCAGCAGCTACGACACTGAAGCTTTCTTT	CASSYDTEAFF
TRBV7-9	.	once	TRBJ2-1	13	TGTGCCAGCAGCTTACAACAGGGAGGGGAGCAGTTCTTC	CASSLQQGGEQFF
TRBV5-1	.	.	TRBJ2-6	18	TGCGCCAGCAGCTTGGGCAGTGGGGGATTCGCTGGGGCCAACGTCCTGACTTTC	CASSLGSGGFAGANVLTF
TRBV4-1	.	.	TRBJ1-5	14	TGCGCCAGCAGCCCGATCTACAGGGATCAGCCCCAGCATTTT	CASSPIYRDQPQHF
TRBV4-1	.	few	TRBJ1-1	14	TGCGCCAGCAGCCCCCTAGGCCGAAGGACTGAAGCTTTCTTT	CASSPLGRRTEAFF
TRBV6-5	.	.	TRBJ1-5	13	TGTGCCAGCACCTGGGATCCCAATCAGCCCCAGCATTTT	CASTWDPNQPQHF
TRBV11-3	.	few	TRBJ2-2	11	TGTGCCAGCAGGGGCACCGGGGAGCTGTTTTTT	CASRGTGELFF
TRBV5-1	TRBD1	few	TRBJ1-1	15	TGCGCCAGCAGCCCAGACAGGGGACTGAACACTGAAGCTTTCTTT	CASSPDRGLNTEAFF
TRBV11-2	.	.	TRBJ1-6	14	TGTGCCAGCAGCTTAGGAGGGTTCAATTCACCCCTCCACTTT	CASSLGGFNSPLHF
TRBV11-2	.	.	TRBJ2-5	15	TGTGCCAGCAGCTTATTAGAGATATACCAAGAGACCCAGTACTTC	CASSLLEIYQETQYF
TRBV10-2	TRBD1	once	TRBJ1-1	15	TGCGCCAGCAGTGATGTCGGACAGGGAAGGGCTGAAGCTTTCTTT	CASSDVGQGRAEAFF
TRBV7-6	.	.	TRBJ2-5	12	TGTGCCAGCAGCTTCAGACCAGAGACCCAGTACTTC	CASSFRPETQYF
TRBV2	TRBD1	once	TRBJ2-1	13	TGTGCCAGCGTCCAGGGGGAGTGGAATGAGCAGTTCTTC	CASVQGEWNEQFF
TRBV9	TRBD2	.	TRBJ2-3	17	TGTGCCAGCAGCGTATCGGGCGGGGGGGCAATGGTAGATACGCAGTATTTT	CASSVSGGGAMVDTQYF
TRBV18	TRBD2	.	TRBJ2-1	16	TGTGCCAGCTCACCAGATTCCGGGGGGGCCAGGGATGAGCAGTTCTTC	CASSPDSGGARDEQFF
TRBV6-6	TRBD1	.	TRBJ1-1	15	TGTGCCAGCAGTTCCACCGCTGGGACAGTTGTTGAAGCTTTCTTT	CASSSTAGTVVEAFF
TRBV12-1	.	.	TRBJ1-2	19	TGTGCCAGCAGCTTTCGTTCAGGCAACCGGAGGCAAAGCCATTATGGCTACACCTTC	CASSFRSGNRRQSHYGYTF
TRBV4-2	.	.	TRBJ1-2	15	TGTGCCAGCAGCCGGGACCAGGGGTCCGGCTATGGCTACACCTTC	CASSRDQGSGYGYTF
TRBV5-1	TRBD2	.	TRBJ2-3	20	TGCGCCAGCAGCTTGGTAACCGGGACTAGCGGACTTCCACACACAGATACGCAGTATTTT	CASSLVTGTSGLPHTDTQYF
TRBV18	.	few	TRBJ1-2	13	TGTGCCAGCGGAAAGGGAGCTAACTATGGCTACACCTTC	CASGKGANYGYTF
TRBV19	.	.	TRBJ1-4	15	TGTGCCAGTAGTCTCCGGACAGACCCTAATGAAAAACTGTTTTTT	CASSLRTDPNEKLFF
TRBV6-1	.	.	TRBJ2-3	14	TGTGCCAGCACCAGGGACGGGCGCACAGATACGCAGTATTTT	CASTRDGRTDTQYF
TRBV28	.	.	TRBJ1-1	19	TGTGCCAGCAGTTTATGGCCCCTCCGGGGCGGATGGGGAAACACTGAAGCTTTCTTT	CASSLWPLRGGWGNTEAFF
TRBV9	.	few	TRBJ2-7	12	TGTGCCAGCAGCGGTGCAATGAGCGAGCAGTACTTC	CASSGAMSEQYF
TRBV11-3	.	.	TRBJ2-4	14	TGTGCCAGCAGCTCTCAGGGGTTCAAAAACATTCAGTACTTC	CASSSQGFKNIQYF
TRBV7-9	TRBD1	.	TRBJ1-1	12	TGTGCCAGCATCCAGGGGGTCCCTGAAGCTTTCTTT	CASIQGVPEAFF
TRBV11-2	.	few	TRBJ2-2	16	TGTGCCAGCAGCTTAGCCCGACACCCATGGACCGGGGAGCTGTTTTTT	CASSLARHPWTGELFF
TRBV11-2	.	.	TRBJ1-1	16	TGTGCCAGCAGCTTAGCCCGCTTCGGGCCGAACACTGAAGCTTTCTTT	CASSLARFGPNTEAFF
TRBV11-1	.	.	TRBJ2-1	13	TGTGCCAGCAGCTTACATTTCGACAATGAGCAGTTCTTC	CASSLHFDNEQFF
TRBV19	.	.	TRBJ1-5	15	TGTGCCAGTAGTATAATAGAAGGGCGTAGACAGCCCCAGCATTTT	CASSIIEGRRQPQHF
TRBV5-1	.	.	TRBJ1-3	13	TGCGCCAGCAGCCCGACATCAGGAAACACCATATATTTT	CASSPTSGNTIYF
TRBV6-1	TRBD1	few	TRBJ1-5	16	TGTGCCAGCAGTGAAAAAGGACAGGGGAGCAATCAGCCCCAGCATTTT	CASSEKGQGSNQPQHF
TRBV10-3	.	.	TRBJ1-4	13	TGTGCCATCAGTGACAGGGATAATGAAAAACTGTTTTTT	CAISDRDNEKLFF
TRBV6-1	.	.	TRBJ2-4	15	TGTGCCAGCAGTGTGGTACAACTAGCCAAAAACATTCAGTACTTC	CASSVVQLAKNIQYF
TRBV7-3	TRBD1	.	TRBJ1-5	15	TGTGCCAGCAGCCCTACAGGGGGCCCCAATCAGCCCCAGCATTTT	CASSPTGGPNQPQHF
TRBV30	.	.	TRBJ1-1	12	TGTGCCTGGAGCCGTATGAACACTGAAGCTTTCTTT	CAWSRMNTEAFF
TRBV10-3	.	.	TRBJ1-1	14	TGTGCCATCAGTGAACGGGGCGGCAACACTGAAGCTTTCTTT	CAISERGGNTEAFF
TRBV9	.	.	TRBJ1-2	13	TGTGCCAGCAGCGTTGGGCCCCGGAGCCGCTACACCTTC	CASSVGPRSRYTF
TRBV12-5	.	.	TRBJ1-1	14	TGTGCTAGTGGTTTAGCCCTGACAGACACTGAAGCTTTCTTT	CASGLALTDTEAFF
TRBV5-1	.	few	TRBJ1-1	13	TGCGCCAGCAGACAGGTTTCGAACACTGAAGCTTTCTTT	CASRQVSNTEAFF
TRBV19	.	.	TRBJ1-5	13	TGTGCCAGTAGTGGCAGGGCCAATCAGCCCCAGCATTTT	CASSGRANQPQHF
TRBV5-1	TRBD1	.	TRBJ2-7	16	TGCGCCAGCAGCTTGGGGACAGGGGAAAGCTCCTACGAGCAGTACTTC	CASSLGTGESSYEQYF
TRBV6-1	TRBD1	.	TRBJ2-5	14	TGTGCCAGCGTTAACCGGGACAGGGGGGAGACCCAGTACTTC	CASVNRDRGETQYF
TRBV7-8	.	medium-sized	TRBJ2-7	13	TGTGCCAGCAGCCAAATTATGGGTCAGCGCGAGTACTTC	CASSQIMGQREYF
TRBV4-1	TRBD1	.	TRBJ1-4	17	TGCGCCAGCAGCCAAGACGGGACAGGGACAACTAATGAAAAACTGTTTTTT	CASSQDGTGTTNEKLFF
TRBV11-2	.	once	TRBJ1-2	13	TGTGCCAGCAGGAAAATAGGAAATTACGGCTACACCTTC	CASRKIGNYGYTF
TRBV2	.	.	TRBJ2-7	14	TGTGCCAGCAGTATACAGGGATCGGGATACGAGCAGTACTTC	CASSIQGSGYEQYF
TRBV7-7	.	.	TRBJ1-1	13	TGTGCCAGCAGCTCCCAGGTGAACACTGAAGCTTTCTTT	CASSSQVNTEAFF
TRBV29-1	.	once	TRBJ1-1	17	TGCAGCTGGTATGATCCAGGGGTAGGGGGTTTGAACACTGAAGCTTTCTTT	CSWYDPGVGGLNTEAFF
TRBV19	.	.	TRBJ2-7	15	TGTGCCAGTAGTATAAGTTCCGTGGAGTACTACGAGCAGTACTTC	CASSISSVEYYEQYF